Each of the 15 T cell receptor beta chains below was sequenced from the same sample in a study of blood T cell repertoires in COVID-19. TCRdb's table, derived via immunoSEQ multiplex PCR, lists solely in-frame clones and lacks some. There are roughly 120,000 clones in the sample; 70% to 90% occur only once, and 3.4% lies in the top ten. Sequenced material: peripheral blood. These receptors were collected from a middle-aged man with acute or convalescent COVID-19.

The count of this clone is one. The chain combines TRBV7-2 with TRBJ2-3; 10 positions agree with TRBD2. The CDR3 is 16 amino acids. Germline CDR1 SGHTA, CDR2 FQGNSA. V lost 7 bases, J lost 6 bases, and 13 bases stayed unmatched. The CDR3 nucleotides are TGTGCCAGCACCCTAACAGGGACTAGCGCTTGGGATACGCAGTATTTT. Its protein is CASTLTGTSAWDTQYF.

CDR3 residues: CASRDTTSTNEKLFF. The CDR3 region has the DNA TGTGCCAGCCGGGACACTACCTCAACTAATGAAAAACTGTTTTTT. The chain employs TRBV19 and TRBJ1-4; D is perhaps TRBD1 (6 bases). Germline assignment: CDR1 LNHDA and CDR2 SQIVND (reference sequence). Trimming removed 9 bases at V and 0 bases at J, with 14 bases between. The CDR3 has 15 amino acids. Full variable domain (remainder filled in from reference TRBV19 and TRBJ1-4): DGGITQSPKYLFRKEGQNVTLSCEQNLNHDAMYWYRQDPGQGLRLIYYSQIVNDFQKGDIAEGYSVSREKKESFPLTVTSAQKNPTAFYLCASRDTTSTNEKLFFGSGTQLSVL.

The chain couples TRBV16 to TRBJ1-2; TRBD1 aligns across 9 bases. CDR1 KGHSY and CDR2 FQNENV come from the germline V gene. The CDR3 runs to 15 residues. V gave up 4 bases and J gave up 7 bases; unmatched junction bases: 10. The DNA of the CDR3 is TGTGCCAGCAGCCCTCGGGACAGGGTTGATTTTGGCTACACCTTC. Translation gives CASSPRDRVDFGYTF.

In its sample, this clone was seen once. CDR3 loop: CASSGTSGYNEQFF. The CDR3 DNA reads as TGTGCCAGCAGCGGGACTAGCGGGTACAATGAGCAGTTCTTC. V and J are TRBV2 and TRBJ2-1; 12 bases agree with TRBD2. Germline CDR1 is SNHLY and CDR2 is FYNNEI. The CDR3 contains 14 residues. The ends lost 6 bases at V and 4 bases at J; junction bases unmatched: 1.

The V and J genes are TRBV9 and TRBJ2-1, with 9 bases matching TRBD1. CDR3 length equals 15 residues. Germline-derived CDR1 and CDR2 are SGDLS and YYNGEE. V was pared by 3 bases and J by 5 bases, with 6 bases of the junction left unmatched. The CDR3 loop is CASSAWDRDHNEQFF. In DNA, the CDR3 is TGTGCCAGCAGCGCGTGGGACAGGGACCACAATGAGCAGTTCTTC.

V is TRBV9 and J is TRBJ2-3; 10 positions agree with TRBD2. J lost 0 bases, V lost 3 bases, and 1 base had no gene match. The CDR3 sequence is 15 residues long. CDR1 and CDR2 (germline): SGDLS, YYNGEE. CDR3 loop: CASSASGGSTDTQYF. The DNA of the CDR3 is TGTGCCAGCAGCGCTAGCGGGGGAAGCACAGATACGCAGTATTTT.

This clone was counted at least ten times. V is TRBV2 and J is TRBJ1-2; TRBD1 aligns across 7 bases. Germline V gene lookup returns CDR1 SNHLY and CDR2 FYNNEI. The V gene end was trimmed by 3 bases and the J gene end by 6 bases; junction bases not matched to a gene: 7. CDR3 length: 14 residues. The CDR3 is CASSERGDSNGYTF. Written as DNA, the CDR3 is TGTGCCAGCAGTGAGAGGGGGGACAGCAATGGCTACACCTTC.

This chain connects TRBV19 to TRBJ1-2, with D possibly TRBD1 on 5 matching bases. Trimming took 4 bases from V and 4 from J, leaving 10 bases between them. This CDR3 region has 13 residues. Germline V gene sequence: CDR1 LNHDA, CDR2 SQIVND (reference sequence). Here the CDR3 reads CASSRTDSYGYTF. The CDR3 DNA reads as TGTGCCAGTAGTAGAACTGACAGCTATGGCTACACCTTC.

V gene TRBV9 combines with J gene TRBJ2-2; TRBD2 aligns across 7 bases. Germline-derived CDR1 and CDR2 are SGDLS and YYNGEE. The trim removed 0 bases at V and 0 bases at J, leaving 2 bases unmatched. This CDR3 spans 16 amino acids. The CDR3 sequence: CASSVGGGANTGELFF. Here the CDR3 DNA reads TGTGCCAGCAGCGTAGGGGGAGGGGCGAACACCGGGGAGCTGTTTTTT.

This clone was recorded only once. The chain is built from TRBV2 and TRBJ1-2; a weak D match, TRBD1 (6 bases). The germline V gene encodes CDR1 SNHLY and CDR2 FYNNEI. The CDR3 has 15 residues. V shed 6 bases and J shed 4 bases, with 18 bases lying between them. In DNA form, the CDR3 reads TGTGCCAGCAGCGCGTTAACAGGGAACCCCTATGGCTACACCTTC. This translates into CASSALTGNPYGYTF. The variable domain in full, with the rest retrieved from reference TRBV2 and TRBJ1-2, is EPEVTQTPSHQVTQMGQEVILRCVPISNHLYFYWYRQILGQKVEFLVSFYNNEISEKSEIFDDQFSVERPDGSNFTLKIRSTKLEDSAMYFCASSALTGNPYGYTFGSGTRLTVV.

This chain joins TRBV1 and TRBJ1-1; the DNA was not compared with TRBD1, the D call given in the table. TRBV1 is marked as a pseudogene. The CDR3 runs 18 residues. CDR3 sequence: CTSSQGMILTGVNTEAFF. As DNA, the CDR3 is TGCACCAGCAGCCAAGGGATGATACTCACAGGGGTCAACACTGAAGCTTTCTTT.

The J gene is TRBJ1-3, the V gene TRBV5-1; TRBD1 might be the D (5 bases). Germline CDR1 is SGHRS and CDR2 is YFSETQ. V was pared by 5 bases and J by 0 bases, with 12 bases between. The CDR3 consists of 15 residues. The DNA for the CDR3 is TGCGCCAGCAGAGTGGGGGACTCCTCTGGAAACACCATATATTTT. Protein sequence: CASRVGDSSGNTIYF. Using reference TRBV5-1 and TRBJ1-3 for the parts outside the CDR3, the full variable domain is KAGVTQTPRYLIKTRGQQVTLSCSPISGHRSVSWYQQTPGQGLQFLFEYFSETQRNKGNFPGRFSGRQFSNSRSEMNVSTLELGDSALYLCASRVGDSSGNTIYFGEGSWLTVV.

This clone was counted once. The J gene is TRBJ2-1, the V gene TRBV5-3; D is undetermined. TRBV5-3 is assigned to the ORF class and has an uncertain function. The V gene lost 4 bases and the J gene lost 7 bases, with 3 bases spanning the gap. The CDR3 is 10 residues long. This CDR3 is CARSPNEQFF. The CDR3 DNA sequence: TGTGCCAGAAGCCCAAATGAGCAGTTCTTC.

The V gene is TRBV14, the J gene TRBJ1-1; 11 positions agree with TRBD1. Looked up from germline, CDR1 is SGHDN and CDR2 is FVKESK. The CDR3 loop spans 13 amino acids. The ends lost 4 bases at V and 8 bases at J; junction bases unmatched: 3. The DNA of the CDR3 is TGTGCCAGCAGCCTGGGACAGGGGGGGGAAGCTTTCTTT. It specifies CASSLGQGGEAFF.

The rearrangement links TRBV4-1 to TRBJ2-1, with no clear D. Per germline, CDR1 MGHRA and CDR2 YSYEKL. This CDR3 is built from 15 residues. V lost 1 base and J lost 5, with 12 bases in between. In nucleotides, the CDR3 is TGCGCCAGCAGCCAAGTTCAGGATTGGGACAATGAGCAGTTCTTC. Encoded protein: CASSQVQDWDNEQFF.